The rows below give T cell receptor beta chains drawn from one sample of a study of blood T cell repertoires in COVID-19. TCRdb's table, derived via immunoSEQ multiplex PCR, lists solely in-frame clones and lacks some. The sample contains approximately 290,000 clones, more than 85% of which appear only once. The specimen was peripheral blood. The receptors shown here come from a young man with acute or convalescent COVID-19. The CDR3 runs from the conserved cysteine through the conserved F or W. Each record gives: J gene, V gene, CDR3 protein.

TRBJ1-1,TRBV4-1,CASSQEVRGTEAFF
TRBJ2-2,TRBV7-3,CASSLGLVATGELFF
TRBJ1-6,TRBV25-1,CASRQDYNSPLHF
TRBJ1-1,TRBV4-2,CASSPGRKAFF
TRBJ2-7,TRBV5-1,CASSSFKYEQYF
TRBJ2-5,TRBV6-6,CASSRGVDRLHNRAQETQYF
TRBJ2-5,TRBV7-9,CASSLVYAGGQETQYF
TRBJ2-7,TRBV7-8,CASSRGPSGNPYEQYF
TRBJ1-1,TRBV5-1,CASSFLDREAFF
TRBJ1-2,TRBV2,CASSEASTVEGYTF
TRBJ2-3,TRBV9,CASSETPGGTDTQYF
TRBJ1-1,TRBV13,CASRFTGGAMAEAFF
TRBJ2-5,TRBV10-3,CAISEGRGQETQYF
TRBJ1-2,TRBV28,CASQRGSYGYTF
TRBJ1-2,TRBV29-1,CSVQGHGYTF
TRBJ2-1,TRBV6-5,CASTSAGKNEQFF
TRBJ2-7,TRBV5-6,CASSGTGRTYEQYF
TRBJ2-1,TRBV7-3,CASSLGTSNEQFF
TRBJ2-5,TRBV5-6,CASSRQSLWGETQYF
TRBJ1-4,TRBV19,CASSPNPNSGEKLFF
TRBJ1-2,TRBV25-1,CASSESLTGDGGYTF
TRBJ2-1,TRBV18,CASSPRTSDYNEQFF
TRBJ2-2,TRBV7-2,CASSRKQGVAGELFF
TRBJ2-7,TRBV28,CASSFRGTGSYEQYF
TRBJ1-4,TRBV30,CAWSAPLADPFSTNEKLFF
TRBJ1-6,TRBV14,CASSYQGALSPLHF
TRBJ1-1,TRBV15,CATSREVGEAFF
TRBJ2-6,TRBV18,CASSPIAGQSPGANVLTF
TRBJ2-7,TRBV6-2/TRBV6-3,CASSYGRSGRYTEQYF
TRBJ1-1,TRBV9,CASATRDTEAFF
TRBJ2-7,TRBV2,CASSEYTYEQYF
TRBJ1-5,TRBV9,CASTKGAGNQPQHF
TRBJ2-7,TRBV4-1,CASSQVLTENYEQYF
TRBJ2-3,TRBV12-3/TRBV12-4,CASSLTDTQYF
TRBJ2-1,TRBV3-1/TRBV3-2,CASSPRGTSVEQFF
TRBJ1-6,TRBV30,CAWSTRVESPLHF
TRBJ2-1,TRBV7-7,CASSLSDGGRREIYEQFF
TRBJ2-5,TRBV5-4,CASSFGGGSQAETQYF
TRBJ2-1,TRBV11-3,CASSFGTGGTVEQFF
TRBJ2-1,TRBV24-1,CATSDGTSGQYNEQFF
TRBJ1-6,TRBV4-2,CASSQGETGPYSPLHF
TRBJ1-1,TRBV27,CASSPSHRALILNTEAFF
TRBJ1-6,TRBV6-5,CASSYARVVDSPLHF
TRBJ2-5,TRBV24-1,CATGEGGGPETQYF
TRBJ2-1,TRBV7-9,CASSPSRTSGALNEQFF
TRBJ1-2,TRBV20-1,CSAIRSYGYTF
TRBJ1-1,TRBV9,CASSGRDLLGTEAFF
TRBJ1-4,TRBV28,CATHRGGLSNEKLFF
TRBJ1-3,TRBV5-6,CASSIDSVVSGNTIYF
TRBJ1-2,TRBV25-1,CASRGTAFSVTF
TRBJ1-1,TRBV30,CAWSAGLFKLFF